A selection of T cell receptor beta chains follows, all from one sample in a study of metastatic and nonmetastatic thyroid tumors. TCRdb re-clonotyped the PCR reads via MiXCR. The table shows around 23,000 clones, with roughly a quarter occurring only once. The specimen was blood. These receptors originate from a female donor with papillary thyroid cancer or a benign thyroid nodule (not recorded which). Some clones in this sample may be carry-over from other donors' samples. Each CDR3 is given with its conserved first and last residue. The order of the fields is CDR3 protein, CDR3 DNA, V gene, clone size, J gene, D gene. A D gene is named only where the DNA matches it firmly. The size field is filled for only some rows; it gives once, few, many or a size class.

CASSTAGYTEAFF | TGTGCCAGCAGTACGGCAGGGTACACTGAAGCTTTCTTT | TRBV6-1 | many | TRBJ1-1 | .
CASSLSLGDVSEPLHF | TGCGCCAGCAGCTTGTCCCTCGGGGACGTCTCGGAACCCCTCCACTTT | TRBV5-1 | many | TRBJ1-6 | .
CASSSRTTVPDTQYF | TGCGCCAGCAGCTCCCGAACGACAGTTCCAGATACGCAGTATTTT | TRBV4-3 | many | TRBJ2-3 | .
CASSPPSREKLFF | TGTGCCAGCTCACCACCGTCCCGTGAAAAACTGTTTTTT | TRBV18 | many | TRBJ1-4 | .
CASSFMAEGTSTDTQYF | TGTGCCAGCAGTTTCATGGCCGAGGGCACTAGCACAGATACGCAGTATTTT | TRBV6-9 | . | TRBJ2-3 | .
CASSPTSSPAEQYF | TGTGCCAGCAGCCCGACTAGCTCCCCCGCCGAGCAGTACTTC | TRBV11-2 | medium-sized | TRBJ2-7 | TRBD2
CASSLAPDSGANVLTF | TGTGCCAGCAGTCTAGCACCCGACTCTGGGGCCAACGTCCTGACTTTC | TRBV27 | . | TRBJ2-6 | .
CASSPNTGGSSYEQYF | TGCGCCAGCAGCCCAAATACAGGGGGCTCATCCTACGAGCAGTACTTC | TRBV5-1 | medium-sized | TRBJ2-7 | TRBD1
CASSSPGTGNYEQYF | TGTGCCAGCAGTTCACCCGGGACAGGGAATTACGAGCAGTACTTC | TRBV6-1 | many | TRBJ2-7 | TRBD1
CVSSPDRGYNNSPLHF | TGTGTCAGCAGCCCTGACAGGGGATATAATAATTCACCCCTACACTTT | TRBV5-5 | . | TRBJ1-6 | TRBD1
CASSQGGLEQYF | TGTGCCAGCAGCCAAGGAGGGCTCGAGCAGTACTTC | TRBV3-1 | . | TRBJ2-7 | .
CASSLGGGSGANVLTF | TGCGCCAGCAGCCTCGGAGGTGGTTCGGGGGCCAACGTCCTGACTTTC | TRBV5-1 | many | TRBJ2-6 | .
CASSQGSGSYEQYF | TGCGCCAGCAGCCAAGGTTCAGGGAGCTACGAGCAGTACTTC | TRBV4-1 | . | TRBJ2-7 | .
CASSIPWRAFF | TGTGCCAGCAGTATTCCCTGGAGGGCTTTCTTT | TRBV28 | . | TRBJ1-1 | .
CASSLRPQGANGYTF | TGTGCCAGCAGTTTAAGGCCTCAGGGGGCTAATGGCTACACCTTC | TRBV27 | few | TRBJ1-2 | TRBD1
CATADTVYGYTF | TGTGCCACCGCAGATACAGTCTATGGCTACACCTTC | TRBV24-1 | . | TRBJ1-2 | .
CASSRQGAVTEAFF | TGTGCCAGCAGCCGCCAGGGGGCGGTTACTGAAGCTTTCTTT | TRBV9 | many | TRBJ1-1 | TRBD1
CASSSGQVIYEQYF | TGCGCCAGCAGCTCGGGACAGGTGATCTACGAGCAGTACTTC | TRBV5-1 | . | TRBJ2-7 | TRBD1
CSASTGGLAERTDTQYF | TGCAGTGCTAGTACCGGGGGCCTAGCGGAACGCACAGATACGCAGTATTTT | TRBV20-1 | . | TRBJ2-3 | .
CASSDSSTIAGNTINF | TGTGCGAGCAGCGACTCATCCACTATCGCTGGAAACACCATAAATTTT | TRBV11-2 | . | TRBJ1-3 | .
CASSPVISGPPEEQYF | TGTGCCAGCAGCCCCGTTATATCGGGGCCCCCAGAGGAGCAGTACTTC | TRBV7-8 | many | TRBJ2-7 | .
CASRATGINSPLHF | TGTGCCAGCAGAGCCACAGGGATTAATTCACCCCTCCACTTT | TRBV7-2 | many | TRBJ1-6 | .
CASTLGDRGTEAFF | TGTGCCAGCACCTTGGGGGATCGCGGCACTGAAGCTTTCTTT | TRBV6-1 | many | TRBJ1-1 | .
CSATSSGSSDTQYF | TGCAGTGCTACCTCTAGCGGGAGCTCAGATACGCAGTATTTT | TRBV20-1 | many | TRBJ2-3 | TRBD2
CSVQRTGMDTDTQYF | TGCAGCGTACAACGGACAGGGATGGACACAGATACGCAGTATTTT | TRBV29-1 | few | TRBJ2-3 | TRBD1
CASSQSTSRPEQYF | TGCGCCAGCAGCCAATCGACAAGTAGGCCAGAGCAGTACTTC | TRBV4-3 | many | TRBJ2-7 | .
CAGGGEEADTDTQYF | TGTGCCGGGGGAGGGGAGGAAGCCGACACAGATACGCAGTATTTT | TRBV6-1 | . | TRBJ2-3 | TRBD2
CASSHEQGSEYEQYF | TGTGCCAGCAGTCATGAGCAGGGTTCTGAGTACGAGCAGTACTTC | TRBV11-2 | medium-sized | TRBJ2-7 | .
CASSYPDRGGYNEQFF | TGTGCCAGCAGTTACCCGGACAGGGGGGGCTACAATGAGCAGTTCTTC | TRBV6-2/TRBV6-3 | . | TRBJ2-1 | TRBD1
CASSLVGLQGVKFYEQYF | TGCGCCAGCAGCTTGGTAGGGCTACAGGGGGTCAAGTTCTACGAGCAGTACTTC | TRBV5-1 | once | TRBJ2-7 | TRBD1
CASSEPGTGSYEQYF | TGTGCCAGCAGCGAACCCGGGACAGGTTCCTACGAGCAGTACTTC | TRBV6-1 | many | TRBJ2-7 | TRBD1
CAPRGQGRSPLHF | TGTGCCCCCAGGGGACAGGGGCGGTCACCCCTCCACTTT | TRBV7-3 | many | TRBJ1-6 | TRBD1
CASSQATSGGADTQYF | TGCGCCAGCAGCCAGGCGACTAGCGGGGGGGCAGATACGCAGTATTTT | TRBV4-3 | many | TRBJ2-3 | TRBD2
CSASLAGGQGDTQYF | TGCAGTGCTAGTCTAGCGGGGGGGCAAGGAGATACGCAGTATTTT | TRBV20-1 | medium-sized | TRBJ2-3 | TRBD2
CASSSPGGGTSTDTQYF | TGTGCCAGCAGCTCCCCGGGAGGGGGGACTAGCACAGATACGCAGTATTTT | TRBV11-1 | once | TRBJ2-3 | TRBD2
CASSQDRFRNSYEQYF | TGCGCCAGCAGCCAAGATCGCTTCAGAAACTCCTACGAGCAGTACTTC | TRBV4-1 | many | TRBJ2-7 | .
CASRNSGGEGSYEQYF | TGTGCCAGCAGGAATAGTGGGGGGGAAGGCTCCTACGAGCAGTACTTC | TRBV6-1 | few | TRBJ2-7 | TRBD2
CASSLGGQESSYEQYF | TGTGCCAGCAGCTTAGGTGGACAGGAATCCTCCTACGAGCAGTACTTC | TRBV7-6 | . | TRBJ2-7 | TRBD1
CACRTPVKAGANVLTF | TGTGCCTGCCGTACTCCTGTCAAGGCAGGGGCCAACGTCCTGACTTTC | TRBV30 | many | TRBJ2-6 | .
CSASRTGWGTDTQYF | TGCAGTGCTAGTAGGACGGGGTGGGGCACAGATACGCAGTATTTT | TRBV20-1 | many | TRBJ2-3 | .
CVGSLDFTDTQYF | TGTGTCGGCAGCTTAGATTTTACGGATACGCAGTATTTT | TRBV11-2 | . | TRBJ2-3 | .
CASSLDLYEQYF | TGTGCCAGCAGCTTAGACCTATACGAGCAGTACTTC | TRBV7-9 | medium-sized | TRBJ2-7 | .
CASSPNISSYNEQFF | TGTGCCAGCTCACCTAACATCAGCTCCTACAATGAGCAGTTCTTC | TRBV18 | . | TRBJ2-1 | .
CAIRPTGPNEKLFF | TGTGCCATCAGACCGACAGGGCCTAATGAAAAACTGTTTTTT | TRBV10-3 | many | TRBJ1-4 | TRBD1
CASSLSRGTSGRAIHEQYF | TGTGCCAGCAGTTTATCACGTGGGACTAGCGGGAGGGCCATCCACGAGCAGTACTTC | TRBV27 | . | TRBJ2-7 | TRBD2
CASSSLSEGDTQYF | TGTGCCAGCAGTTCCCTATCAGAGGGAGATACGCAGTATTTT | TRBV28 | many | TRBJ2-3 | .
CSATSRVRTEAFF | TGCAGTGCGACATCACGGGTGAGGACTGAAGCTTTCTTT | TRBV20-1 | . | TRBJ1-1 | .
CATSIIAGETQYF | TGTGCCACCAGTATAATAGCGGGAGAGACCCAGTACTTC | TRBV15 | medium-sized | TRBJ2-5 | TRBD2
CAIQTGNQPQHF | TGTGCCATTCAGACAGGCAATCAGCCCCAGCATTTT | TRBV28 | few | TRBJ1-5 | .
CASTLGQLNTEAFF | TGTGCCAGCACTCTGGGACAGCTGAACACTGAAGCTTTCTTT | TRBV12-3/TRBV12-4 | many | TRBJ1-1 | TRBD1
CASNQSIQDRVGSNTIYF | TGTGCCAGCAACCAATCGATCCAGGACCGAGTGGGGTCGAACACCATATATTTT | TRBV6-2/TRBV6-3 | medium-sized | TRBJ1-3 | .